This T cell receptor beta chain was recorded in a study of cytomegalovirus exposure and HLA in healthy donors. The CDR3 is 14 residues long. V lost 8 bases, J lost 1 base, and 15 bases lay in between. Looked up from germline, CDR1 is KGHSH and CDR2 is LQKENI. Both 60 Vbeta primers and 13 Jbeta primers went into the PCR. The table came from immunoSEQ multiplex PCR; TCRdb's copy has only in-frame clones and leaves some out. The data show approximately 160,000 clones, more than 70% seen once. This TCR derives from a male donor in good health and CMV-seronegative. V and J are TRBV18 and TRBJ2-7, with D possibly TRBD1 on 6 matching bases. The specimen sequenced was PBMCs. This CDR3 is CASAEDRRSYEQYF. CDR3 coding DNA: TGTGCCAGCGCCGAGGACAGACGATCCTACGAGCAGTACTTC.